A single sample is the source of the 32 T cell receptor beta chains below, sequenced in a study of memory CD4+ T cells and cytomegalovirus serostatus. The sort gate was single viable CD3+CD4+CD8-CD45RO+ cells for memory CD4+ T cells. Assay used: immunoSEQ multiplex PCR; TCRdb lists only in-frame clones, some missing. The sample yields about 80,000 clones, around 80% seen once. Sequenced: memory CD4+ T cells from blood. The receptors come from an adult in good health and CMV-seronegative.

The genes are TRBV7-3 and TRBJ2-2; D remains unclear. Germline V gene sequence: CDR1 SGHTA, CDR2 FQGTGA. This CDR3 contains 13 residues. Trimming stripped 3 bases from V and 6 bases from J, with 8 bases between. The chain's CDR3 is CASSFLGAGELFF. CDR3 in DNA: TGTGCCAGCAGCTTTCTGGGCGCCGGGGAGCTGTTTTTT.

This clone has more than one count but fewer than ten. Within the sample, other DNA sequences also encode this same CDR3. The J gene is TRBJ1-5, the V gene TRBV30; TRBD1 is a possible D gene (5 bases). V was pared by 0 bases and J by 3 bases, with 6 bases between. CDR1 GTSNPN and CDR2 SVGIG come from the germline V gene (reference sequence). CDR3 length: 13 amino acids. CDR3 loop: CAWSVQDNQPQHF. The CDR3 DNA reads as TGTGCCTGGAGTGTACAGGACAATCAGCCCCAGCATTTT.

The count of this clone is one. V is TRBV29-1 and J is TRBJ2-3; no firm D call. Looked up from germline, CDR1 is SQVTM and CDR2 is ANQGSEA. Between the trimmed V and J ends, which lost 3 bases and 0 bases, there was a span of 7 bases. The CDR3 is 13 amino acids. The CDR3 nucleotides read TGCAGCGTTGACCCAGGTAGCACAGATACGCAGTATTTT. Translated, it gives CSVDPGSTDTQYF.

DNA for the CDR3: TGTGCCAGCAGCTTAGAGGGGACTACAAACTACGAGCAGTACTTC. This translates into CASSLEGTTNYEQYF. V is TRBV7-2 and J is TRBJ2-7, with 7 bases identical to TRBD2. The CDR3 is 15 residues long. V lost 1 base, J lost 3 bases, and 6 bases stayed unmatched. Germline lookup yields CDR1 SGHTA and CDR2 FQGNSA.

CDR3 sequence: CASSQRPNTEAFF. DNA for the CDR3: TGTGCCAGCAGCCAAAGACCGAACACTGAAGCTTTCTTT. This chain uses TRBV4-2 with TRBJ1-1; no clear D gene. CDR3 length equals 13 residues. Germline V gene sequence: CDR1 LGHNA, CDR2 YNFKEQ. Trimming shortened V by 2 bases and J by 1 base, and 5 bases separated the two germline ends.

The chain combines TRBV4-3 with TRBJ1-5; 7 positions agree with TRBD1. Germline assignment: CDR1 LGHNA and CDR2 YSLEER. This CDR3 has 14 residues. V gave up 5 bases and J gave up 7 bases; unmatched junction bases: 8. The CDR3 bases are TGCGCCAGCAGCGAAGGGGGCGTAAGCCAGCCCCAGCATTTT. Protein sequence: CASSEGGVSQPQHF.

This chain uses TRBV6-5 with TRBJ2-7; 10 bases are shared with TRBD1. Germline loops: CDR1 MNHEY, CDR2 SVGAGI. Trimming removed 2 bases from V and 2 bases from J; junction bases left unmatched: 3. The CDR3 sequence is 15 residues long. The CDR3 loop reads CASSYTGTGAYEQYF. The CDR3 DNA follows: TGTGCCAGCAGTTACACCGGGACAGGGGCCTACGAGCAGTACTTC.

The chain carries TRBV7-2 and TRBJ2-5; D gene uncertain. The CDR3 covers 14 residues. The V end was cut by 7 bases, the J end by 5 bases, with 17 bases between. Germline V gives CDR1 SGHTA, CDR2 FQGNSA. In DNA form, the CDR3 reads TGTGCCAGCAACCGACCTACACTGGTGGAGACCCAGTACTTC. This encodes CASNRPTLVETQYF. Complete variable domain (other parts from reference TRBV7-2 and TRBJ2-5): GAGVSQSPSNKVTEKGKDVELRCDPISGHTALYWYRQSLGQGLEFLIYFQGNSAPDKSGLPSDRFSAERTGGSVSTLTIQRTQQEDSAVYLCASNRPTLVETQYFGPGTRLLVL.

In DNA form, the CDR3 reads TGTGCCAGCAGTGAAAGGGATAGGGCAGGCTACACCTTC. Translating gives CASSERDRAGYTF. The rearrangement links TRBV6-1 to TRBJ1-2; no clear D gene. From germline, CDR1 is MNHNS and CDR2 SASEGT. V dropped 2 bases and J dropped 8 bases, with 12 bases sitting between them. The CDR3 contains 13 residues.

The CDR3 protein is CASSPVADQANYGYTF. The CDR3 coding sequence is TGTGCCAGCTCACCCGTCGCGGATCAAGCTAACTATGGCTACACCTTC. V usage is TRBV18 and J usage is TRBJ1-2; D is undetermined. Trimming shortened V by 3 bases and J by 0 bases, and 14 bases separated the two germline ends. In germline, CDR1 is KGHSH, CDR2 LQKENI. The CDR3 is 16 residues long. Combining the CDR3 with reference TRBV18 and TRBJ1-2 gives the whole variable domain NAGVMQNPRHLVRRRGQEARLRCSPMKGHSHVYWYRQLPEEGLKFMVYLQKENIIDESGMPKERFSAEFPKEGPSILRIQQVVRGDSAAYFCASSPVADQANYGYTFGSGTRLTVV.

The chain is built from TRBV30 and TRBJ1-1, with D possibly matching TRBD1 (5 bases). This CDR3 comprises 12 residues. Trimming removed 0 bases at V and 5 bases at J, with 7 bases between. Per germline, CDR1 GTSNPN and CDR2 SVGIG (reference sequence). CDR3 region: CAWSVYRTEAFF. CDR3 bases: TGTGCCTGGAGTGTTTACAGGACTGAAGCTTTCTTT.

The rearrangement joins TRBV6-5 to TRBJ2-2, with unresolved D. This CDR3 region has 14 residues. Deletions cut 2 bases from V and 2 bases from J, with 6 bases between. Germline CDR1 reads MNHEY; CDR2 reads SVGAGI. The CDR3 protein is CASSYDSNTGELFF. DNA of the CDR3: TGTGCCAGCAGTTACGACTCTAACACCGGGGAGCTGTTTTTT.

The chain joins TRBV2 to TRBJ1-1, with TRBD1 as a possible D gene (6 bases). The germline gives CDR1 SNHLY, CDR2 FYNNEI. Trimming shortened V by 2 bases and J by 0 bases, and 22 bases separated the two germline ends. The CDR3 runs 19 residues. The CDR3 is CASSEFFFPGAGLNTEAFF. In DNA, the CDR3 is TGTGCCAGCAGTGAATTCTTTTTCCCAGGGGCAGGGTTGAACACTGAAGCTTTCTTT.

The chain carries TRBV7-2 and TRBJ1-2; TRBD1 matches 9 bases. V was pared by 5 bases and J by 4 bases, with 5 bases of the junction left unmatched. The CDR3 has 14 amino acids. The germline V gene has CDR1 SGHTA and CDR2 FQGNSA. CDR3 DNA: TGTGCCAGCAGCCTTACAGGGGGCATCTATGGCTACACCTTC. Encoded protein: CASSLTGGIYGYTF. The complete variable domain, with remaining parts taken from reference TRBV7-2 and TRBJ1-2, reads GAGVSQSPSNKVTEKGKDVELRCDPISGHTALYWYRQSLGQGLEFLIYFQGNSAPDKSGLPSDRFSAERTGGSVSTLTIQRTQQEDSAVYLCASSLTGGIYGYTFGSGTRLTVV.

This chain uses TRBV11-2 with TRBJ1-6; D gene unclear. Germline assignment: CDR1 SGHAT and CDR2 FQNNGV. V lost 1 base to trimming and J lost 10 bases, with 14 bases between them. The CDR3 runs 15 residues. The CDR3 bases are TGTGCCAGCAGCTTAGTCCCGGCTGTGGGATCACCCCTCCACTTT. It is translated as CASSLVPAVGSPLHF.

This clone was seen just once. The CDR3, as DNA: TGTGCCAGCAGTGAAGCGGGGGCAGGGTCCTTCTATGGCTACACCTTC. It is translated as CASSEAGAGSFYGYTF. The V gene is TRBV6-1, the J gene TRBJ1-2; TRBD1 is a possible D gene (6 bases). V was cut by 0 bases and J by 4 bases, with 15 bases left in between. Per the germline V gene, CDR1 is MNHNS and CDR2 is SASEGT. The CDR3 is 16 amino acids.

J is TRBJ2-2 and V is TRBV11-3; TRBD1 aligns across 9 bases. Germline CDR1 reads SGHNT; CDR2 reads YENEEA. This CDR3 contains 14 residues. Trimming at V came to 5 bases and at J to 7 bases, leaving 5 bases not matched to a gene. CDR3 in DNA: TGTGCCAGCAGCCTTGGACAGGGGAACGGGGAGCTGTTTTTT. Its protein is CASSLGQGNGELFF.

The V gene is TRBV6-1, the J gene TRBJ1-2, with D possibly TRBD1 on 5 matching bases. This CDR3 spans 14 amino acids. Deletions cut 1 base from V and 7 bases from J, with 13 bases between. Germline loops: CDR1 MNHNS, CDR2 SASEGT. The CDR3 protein is CASSEDHWGSGYTF. As DNA, the CDR3 is TGTGCCAGCAGTGAAGATCACTGGGGGAGTGGCTACACCTTC.

The chain uses TRBV6-6 and TRBJ2-3; no clear D. Germline-derived CDR1 and CDR2 are MNHNY and SVGAGI (reference sequence). The V gene lost 8 bases and the J gene lost 4 bases, with 10 bases spanning the gap. The CDR3 covers 12 residues. CDR3 loop: CASVRAPDTQYF. Written as DNA, the CDR3 is TGTGCCAGCGTCCGAGCGCCAGATACGCAGTATTTT.

A remark on this clone: The sample carries other DNA sequences with the same CDR3. V usage is TRBV7-9 and J usage is TRBJ2-7; no definite D call. Trimming removed 5 bases at V and 1 base at J, with 6 bases between. CDR1 and CDR2 (germline): SEHNR, FQNEAQ (reference sequence). This CDR3 region has 12 residues. The CDR3 bases are TGTGCCAGCAGCCTGTCATCCTACGAGCAGTACTTC. Its protein is CASSLSSYEQYF.

This rearrangement joins TRBV7-2 to TRBJ2-5, with no clear D. From germline, CDR1 is SGHTA and CDR2 FQGNSA. The V gene lost 6 bases and the J gene lost 5 bases, with 10 bases spanning the gap. The CDR3 is 12 amino acids. This chain's CDR3 is CASSTQSETQYF. CDR3 sequence (DNA): TGTGCCAGCAGTACGCAATCGGAGACCCAGTACTTC.

The genes are TRBV6-5 and TRBJ1-2; D gene ambiguous. Germline-derived CDR1 and CDR2 are MNHEY and SVGAGI. This CDR3 spans 12 amino acids. The V gene lost 4 bases and the J gene lost 8 bases, with 11 bases spanning the gap. The CDR3 DNA reads as TGTGCCAGCAGTTCCGACGCGCAGGGCTACACCTTC. This translates into CASSSDAQGYTF.

The V call is TRBV30, the J call TRBJ2-1; 9 nucleotides align to TRBD2. V was pared by 1 base and J by 6 bases, with 4 bases of the junction left unmatched. The CDR3 has 14 amino acids. The V gene's germline CDR1 is GTSNPN and CDR2 SVGIG (reference sequence). The CDR3 region has the DNA TGTGCCTGGAGTGGCGGGGGGGCAGTCAATGAGCAGTTCTTC. As protein: CAWSGGGAVNEQFF.

The chain is built from TRBV4-2 and TRBJ2-3; TRBD2 is a possible D gene (6 bases). The CDR3 extends over 16 amino acids. Per the germline V gene, CDR1 is LGHNA and CDR2 is YNFKEQ. V dropped 0 bases and J dropped 1 base, with 11 bases sitting between them. CDR3 sequence: CASSQDPASGTDTQYF. CDR3 sequence (DNA): TGTGCCAGCAGCCAAGACCCGGCTAGCGGCACAGATACGCAGTATTTT.

The chain combines TRBV7-2 with TRBJ1-5, with 12 positions matching TRBD1. J was trimmed by 8 bases and V by 1 base; bases with no gene match: 9. CDR1 is SGHTA, CDR2 FQGNSA, per germline. CDR3 length equals 17 residues. CDR3 region: CASSLVGGGQGAEPQHF. DNA for the CDR3: TGTGCCAGCAGCTTAGTCGGGGGGGGACAGGGGGCCGAGCCCCAGCATTTT.

The chain joins TRBV5-4 to TRBJ2-1; perhaps TRBD2 as D (6 bases). CDR3 length: 14 residues. V dropped 4 bases and J dropped 6 bases, with 14 bases sitting between them. Germline V lookup: CDR1 SGHNT, CDR2 YYREEE (reference sequence). The chain's CDR3 is CASSPGLFTNEQFF. Written as DNA, the CDR3 is TGTGCCAGCAGCCCGGGACTTTTCACCAATGAGCAGTTCTTC.

The chain employs TRBV7-9 and TRBJ2-6; TRBD1 aligns across 10 bases. Germline V lookup: CDR1 SEHNR, CDR2 FQNEAQ (reference sequence). This CDR3 is built from 13 residues. Trimming at V came to 2 bases and at J to 18 bases, leaving 7 bases not matched to a gene. The CDR3 loop is CASSLLYGTGETF. CDR3 DNA sequence: TGTGCCAGCAGCTTACTCTATGGGACAGGGGAGACTTTC.

The genes are TRBV4-2 and TRBJ1-4, with D possibly matching TRBD1 (5 bases). Germline CDR1 LGHNA, CDR2 YNFKEQ. V was shortened by 0 bases and J by 11 bases, with 10 bases between the two germline ends. The CDR3 contains 13 residues. This CDR3 reads CASSQEGRAKLFF. The CDR3 nucleotides are TGTGCCAGCAGCCAAGAGGGCAGGGCCAAACTGTTTTTT.

The rearrangement uses TRBV29-1 and TRBJ1-4; D is perhaps TRBD1 (5 bases). CDR3 size: 13 residues. The ends were cut back, 4 bases at V and 8 bases at J, with 14 bases in the middle. Germline assignment: CDR1 SQVTM and CDR2 ANQGSEA. DNA for the CDR3: TGCAGCGTTGCAGGGAAACGTTGGGAAAAACTGTTTTTT. Translated: CSVAGKRWEKLFF.

The chain employs TRBV30 and TRBJ2-7, with D unclear. The V and J ends lost 2 bases and 3 bases respectively, with 11 bases between them. The germline V gene has CDR1 GTSNPN and CDR2 SVGIG (reference sequence). CDR3 length equals 13 residues. Written as DNA, the CDR3 is TGTGCCTGGAGTTACAGTAGGAACTACGAGCAGTACTTC. Translation: CAWSYSRNYEQYF.

CDR3 in DNA: TGCGCCAGCAGCTCCCCAAGGAGGGGGTTTTCCTACGAGCAGTACTTC. This encodes CASSSPRRGFSYEQYF. The chain carries TRBV5-1 and TRBJ2-7; either TRBD1 or TRBD2 may supply D (6 bases each). The V gene's germline CDR1 is SGHRS and CDR2 YFSETQ. The CDR3 covers 16 residues. Trimming took 3 bases from V and 1 from J, leaving 17 bases between them. The entire variable domain, with the rest obtained from reference TRBV5-1 and TRBJ2-7, is as follows: KAGVTQTPRYLIKTRGQQVTLSCSPISGHRSVSWYQQTPGQGLQFLFEYFSETQRNKGNFPGRFSGRQFSNSRSEMNVSTLELGDSALYLCASSSPRRGFSYEQYFGPGTRLTVT.

V gene TRBV30 combines with J gene TRBJ1-2; D is ambiguous. Deletions cut 2 bases from V and 5 bases from J, with 12 bases between. Germline CDR1 is GTSNPN and CDR2 is SVGIG (reference sequence). There are 13 residues in the CDR3. The CDR3 reads CAWSPFDLYGYTF. The CDR3 DNA reads as TGTGCCTGGAGTCCCTTCGATCTATATGGCTACACCTTC.